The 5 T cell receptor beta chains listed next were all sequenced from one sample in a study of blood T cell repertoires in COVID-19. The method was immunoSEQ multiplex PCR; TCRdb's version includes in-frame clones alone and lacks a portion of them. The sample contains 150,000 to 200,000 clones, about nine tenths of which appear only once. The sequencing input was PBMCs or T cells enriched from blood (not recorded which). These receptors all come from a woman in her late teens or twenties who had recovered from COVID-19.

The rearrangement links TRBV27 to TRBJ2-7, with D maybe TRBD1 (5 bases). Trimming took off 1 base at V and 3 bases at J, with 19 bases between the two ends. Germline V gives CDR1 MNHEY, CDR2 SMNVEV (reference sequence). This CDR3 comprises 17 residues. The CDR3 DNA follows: TGTGCCAGCAGTTTATATCAGCCAGGGAATTCTTACTACGAGCAGTACTTC. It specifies CASSLYQPGNSYYEQYF.

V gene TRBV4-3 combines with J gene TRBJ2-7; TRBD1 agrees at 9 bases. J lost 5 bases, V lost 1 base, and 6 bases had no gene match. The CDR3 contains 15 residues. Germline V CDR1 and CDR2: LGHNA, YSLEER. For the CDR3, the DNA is TGCGCCAGCAGCCAAGGCGGGGACAGGGTACACGAGCAGTACTTC. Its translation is CASSQGGDRVHEQYF.

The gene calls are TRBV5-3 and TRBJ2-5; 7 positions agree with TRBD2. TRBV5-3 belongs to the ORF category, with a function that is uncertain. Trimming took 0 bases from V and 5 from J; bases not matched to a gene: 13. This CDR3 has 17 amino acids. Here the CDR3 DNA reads TGTGCCAGAAGCTTGGGCCCTGGCGGGAGAGGTCAGGAGACCCAGTACTTC. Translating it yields CARSLGPGGRGQETQYF.

The DNA for the CDR3 is TGTGCCAGCAGTTTTCAGGGGGCCTTTTACCAAGAGACCCAGTACTTC. Encoded protein: CASSFQGAFYQETQYF. The rearrangement uses TRBV27 and TRBJ2-5, with 8 bases fitting TRBD1. Losses at the gene ends were 3 bases for V and 0 bases for J; bases not matched to a gene: 6. This CDR3 has 16 amino acids. Germline values: CDR1 MNHEY, CDR2 SMNVEV (reference sequence).

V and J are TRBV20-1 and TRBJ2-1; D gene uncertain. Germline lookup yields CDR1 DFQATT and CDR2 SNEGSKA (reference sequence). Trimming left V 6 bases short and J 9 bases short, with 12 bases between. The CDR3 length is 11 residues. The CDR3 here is CSASVAAEQFF. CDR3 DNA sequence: TGCAGTGCGAGTGTAGCAGCTGAGCAGTTCTTC.